A single sample gave rise to the 29 T cell receptor beta chains below, sequenced in a study of blood T cell repertoires in COVID-19. Sequencing was performed with immunoSEQ multiplex PCR; in TCRdb, only in-frame clones are kept and a portion is missing. The data contain roughly 360,000 clones, about 87% of them singletons. Sequenced input: PBMCs or T cells enriched from blood (not recorded which). All receptors come from a man younger than 45 who had recovered from COVID-19.

This chain uses TRBV3-1 (or the pseudogene TRBV3-2) with TRBJ1-1; 8 bases match TRBD1. The germline V gene has CDR1 LGHDT and CDR2 YNNKEL (reference sequence). The junction had 8 bases not matched to a gene; V was cut back by 4 bases and J by 1 base. The CDR3 has 16 residues. The chain's CDR3 is CASSPLQDRANTEAFF. The CDR3 DNA reads TGTGCCAGCAGCCCCCTACAGGACAGGGCGAACACTGAAGCTTTCTTT.

The genes are TRBV19 and TRBJ1-6, with TRBD1 matching over 9 bases. This CDR3 is built from 17 residues. Trimming at V came to 5 bases and at J to 6 bases, leaving 11 bases not matched to a gene. Germline V gene data show CDR1 as LNHDA and CDR2 as SQIVND (reference sequence). The CDR3 coding sequence is TGTGCCAGTAGTGTTCGGGGCGGACAGGGGCTTAATTCACCCCTCCACTTT. This translates into CASSVRGGQGLNSPLHF.

This chain connects TRBV6-5 to TRBJ1-5; tentatively, D is TRBD1 (6 bases). V was shortened by 4 bases and J by 4 bases, with 17 bases between the two germline ends. Germline CDR1 and CDR2: MNHEY and SVGAGI. There are 16 residues in the CDR3. The CDR3 region has the DNA TGTGCCAGCAGTTCAAGACAGGACGCCGGGAATCAGCCCCAGCATTTT. The encoded protein is CASSSRQDAGNQPQHF.

The chain recombines TRBV12-3 or TRBV12-4 with TRBJ2-3; tentatively, D is TRBD1 (6 bases). Trimming shortened V by 11 bases and J by 5 bases, and 17 bases separated the two germline ends. The CDR3 loop spans 13 amino acids. This CDR3 reads CAVALQGGDTQYF. CDR3 nucleotides: TGTGCCGTGGCTTTACAGGGTGGAGATACGCAGTATTTT.

This chain uses TRBV10-1 with TRBJ2-3; tentative D call: TRBD1 (5 bases). V was shortened by 3 bases and J by 3 bases, with 16 bases between the two germline ends. The CDR3 extends over 16 amino acids. Germline CDR1 WNHNN, CDR2 SYGVQD (reference sequence). CDR3 loop: CASSDSRGIGTDTQYF. In nucleotides, the CDR3 is TGCGCCAGCAGTGATAGTAGGGGAATTGGGACAGATACGCAGTATTTT.

The gene calls are TRBV10-3 and TRBJ2-7; D is perhaps TRBD1 (5 bases). This CDR3 contains 13 residues. The V end lost 11 bases, the J end lost 0 bases, and 14 bases lay between the germline ends. Germline CDR1 is ENHRY and CDR2 is SYGVKD. DNA for the CDR3: TGTGCCTCCGAAGGGGCGGTCTCCTACGAGCAGTACTTC. Protein sequence: CASEGAVSYEQYF.

The gene calls are TRBV3-1 (or the pseudogene TRBV3-2) and TRBJ1-1, with 7 bases fitting TRBD1. Germline CDR1 is LGHDT and CDR2 is YNNKEL (reference sequence). The CDR3 consists of 15 residues. V trimming: 4 bases; J trimming: 1 base; junction bases outside the gene matches: 6. CDR3 DNA: TGTGCCAGCAGCCCGGGGCGGACAGGGAACACTGAAGCTTTCTTT. Translated, it gives CASSPGRTGNTEAFF.

V and J are TRBV5-6 and TRBJ1-5, with 8 bases identical to TRBD1. The CDR3 length is 15 residues. V gave up 4 bases and J gave up 4 bases; unmatched junction bases: 7. Germline V CDR1 and CDR2: SGHDT, YYEEEE. The CDR3 protein is CASSGWTGRNQPQHF. In nucleotides, the CDR3 is TGTGCCAGCAGCGGGTGGACAGGGCGAAATCAGCCCCAGCATTTT.

This chain links TRBV10-1 with TRBJ1-2; TRBD1 might be the D (6 bases). In germline, CDR1 is WNHNN, CDR2 SYGVQD (reference sequence). The CDR3 consists of 16 residues. V lost 6 bases to trimming and J lost 0 bases, with 17 bases between them. The CDR3 bases are TGCGCCAGCAGCCCCGGGGCAGGGGTATCTAACTATGGCTACACCTTC. Translated: CASSPGAGVSNYGYTF.

Details on this clone: Other DNA sequences from this sample encode an identical CDR3 as well. This rearrangement joins TRBV5-4 to TRBJ1-1; D is uncertain. The CDR3 spans 14 residues. Per germline, CDR1 SGHNT and CDR2 YYREEE (reference sequence). Trimming left V 0 bases short and J 0 bases short, with 6 bases between. CDR3 protein: CASSLARVNTEAFF. The CDR3 region has the DNA TGTGCCAGCAGCTTGGCCCGCGTGAACACTGAAGCTTTCTTT.

As DNA, the CDR3 is TGTGCCAGCTCACCTTCGCAGTACGAGCAGTACTTC. Encoded protein: CASSPSQYEQYF. The chain is built from TRBV18 and TRBJ2-7; no firm D call. CDR3 size: 12 residues. Germline V gene lookup returns CDR1 KGHSH and CDR2 LQKENI. Between the trimmed V and J ends, which lost 3 bases and 4 bases, there was a span of 7 bases.

CDR3 nucleotide sequence: TGTGCCACCAGCAGAGGAGGAGATCCTGAAGCTTTCTTT. It translates to CATSRGGDPEAFF. The chain links TRBV15 to TRBJ1-1, with no clear D. Germline values: CDR1 LNHNV, CDR2 YYDKDF (reference sequence). This CDR3 contains 13 residues. The V gene lost 1 base and the J gene lost 6 bases, with 9 bases spanning the gap. The complete variable domain, with remaining parts taken from reference TRBV15 and TRBJ1-1, reads DAMVIQNPRYQVTQFGKPVTLSCSQTLNHNVMYWYQQKSSQAPKLLFHYYDKDFNNEADTPDNFQSRRPNTSFCFLDIRSPGLGDTAMYLCATSRGGDPEAFFGQGTRLTVV.

This sequence joins TRBV12-5 and TRBJ1-2; D might be TRBD1 (6 bases). The V gene's germline CDR1 is LGHNT and CDR2 FRNRAP. The CDR3 is 14 amino acids. V dropped 5 bases and J dropped 8 bases, with 18 bases sitting between them. The DNA for the CDR3 is TGTGCTAGTGGTCCCAGACTGGGGGCAAGGGGCTACACCTTC. Encoded protein: CASGPRLGARGYTF.

The table lists this clone with a few counts. The V gene is TRBV14, the J gene TRBJ1-2, with D perhaps TRBD1 (5 bases). CDR1 is SGHDN and CDR2 is FVKESK in the germline V gene. The CDR3 sequence is 14 residues long. V lost 1 base to trimming and J lost 4 bases, with 10 bases between them. CDR3 sequence (DNA): TGTGCCAGCAGCCAAGGGGCAGGGCCCTATGGCTACACCTTC. It yields the protein CASSQGAGPYGYTF.

The CDR3 DNA reads TGTGCCACCAGTTTGGACACCTTCTACTCGGCGAACACCGGGGAGCTGTTTTTT. This encodes CATSLDTFYSANTGELFF. The rearrangement links TRBV15 to TRBJ2-2, with a possible D match to TRBD1 (5 bases). This CDR3 has 18 amino acids. V was cut by 6 bases and J by 0 bases, with 20 bases left in between. Germline-derived CDR1 and CDR2 are LNHNV and YYDKDF (reference sequence).

The V and J genes are TRBV7-9 and TRBJ1-2; D gene uncertain. The CDR3 sequence is 15 residues long. The V end lost 1 base, the J end lost 4 bases, and 13 bases lay between the germline ends. Germline loops: CDR1 SEHNR, CDR2 FQNEAQ (reference sequence). The CDR3 sequence is CASSLGSEWSYGYTF. CDR3 DNA sequence: TGTGCCAGCAGCTTAGGAAGCGAGTGGAGCTATGGCTACACCTTC.

The rearrangement uses TRBV10-2 and TRBJ1-4; D remains unclear. The CDR3 consists of 14 residues. Germline V lookup: CDR1 WSHSY, CDR2 SAAADI. V was clipped by 7 bases and J by 4 bases, with 13 bases between them. In DNA form, the CDR3 reads TGCGCCAGCATGGGAGGTGCCAATAATGAAAAACTGTTTTTT. Translating it yields CASMGGANNEKLFF.

CDR3 region: CASSSTGLNTEAFF. DNA of the CDR3: TGCGCCAGCAGCTCGACAGGGTTGAACACTGAAGCTTTCTTT. The V call is TRBV5-1, the J call TRBJ1-1; 7 nucleotides align to TRBD1. Germline assignment: CDR1 SGHRS and CDR2 YFSETQ. CDR3 length equals 14 residues. With V trimmed by 3 bases and J by 0 bases, 2 bases remained unmatched. The variable domain in full, completed from reference TRBV5-1 and TRBJ1-1, reads KAGVTQTPRYLIKTRGQQVTLSCSPISGHRSVSWYQQTPGQGLQFLFEYFSETQRNKGNFPGRFSGRQFSNSRSEMNVSTLELGDSALYLCASSSTGLNTEAFFGQGTRLTVV.

The chain recombines TRBV5-6 with TRBJ1-2, with a tentative D call TRBD1 (6 bases). The ends were cut back, 0 bases at V and 6 bases at J, with 18 bases in the middle. The CDR3 is made up of 16 amino acids. Per germline, CDR1 SGHDT and CDR2 YYEEEE. The CDR3 sequence: CASSLARTAQFNGYTF. DNA for the CDR3: TGTGCCAGCAGCTTGGCCAGGACAGCTCAGTTCAATGGCTACACCTTC.

In this sample, this clone turned up a few times. The V gene is TRBV9, the J gene TRBJ1-2, with D tentatively TRBD1 (5 bases). CDR3 length equals 13 residues. Looked up from germline, CDR1 is SGDLS and CDR2 is YYNGEE. V was cut by 4 bases and J by 3 bases, with 10 bases left in between. Written as DNA, the CDR3 is TGTGCCAGCAGCCCACAGGCGGACTATGGCTACACCTTC. The encoded protein is CASSPQADYGYTF.

This sequence joins TRBV9 and TRBJ2-3; possibly TRBD2 for D (5 bases). This CDR3 has 16 residues. Germline lookup yields CDR1 SGDLS and CDR2 YYNGEE. Trimming took 4 bases from V and 4 from J, leaving 19 bases between them. The CDR3, as DNA: TGTGCCAGCAGCCTCGAAGAAGTTAGCGTATCAGATACGCAGTATTTT. It specifies CASSLEEVSVSDTQYF. Together with reference TRBV9 and TRBJ2-3, the CDR3 gives the full variable domain: DSGVTQTPKHLITATGQRVTLRCSPRSGDLSVYWYQQSLDQGLQFLIQYYNGEERAKGNILERFSAQQFPDLHSELNLSSLELGDSALYFCASSLEEVSVSDTQYFGPGTRLTVL.

J is TRBJ1-4 and V is TRBV2; tentative D call: TRBD1 (6 bases). V was shortened by 5 bases and J by 4 bases, with 17 bases between the two germline ends. CDR1 is SNHLY and CDR2 is FYNNEI in the germline V gene. This CDR3 is 16 amino acids long. CDR3 region: CASSHPDSAYNEKLFF. In DNA form, the CDR3 reads TGTGCCAGCAGTCACCCGGACAGCGCCTATAATGAAAAACTGTTTTTT.

The V and J genes are TRBV9 and TRBJ1-6; D is ambiguous. The V gene's germline CDR1 is SGDLS and CDR2 YYNGEE. This CDR3 has 14 residues. The V end lost 2 bases, the J end lost 4 bases, and 7 bases lay between the germline ends. CDR3: CASSVEVYNSPLHF. In DNA, the CDR3 is TGTGCCAGCAGCGTTGAGGTTTATAATTCACCCCTCCACTTT.

The chain recombines TRBV5-6 with TRBJ2-1; D is unresolved. Trimming cost V 4 bases and J 0 bases, with 2 bases left between them. The CDR3 contains 12 residues. In germline, CDR1 is SGHDT, CDR2 YYEEEE. In DNA form, the CDR3 reads TGTGCCAGCAGCCGCTCCTACAATGAGCAGTTCTTC. Its translation: CASSRSYNEQFF.

This rearrangement joins TRBV30 to TRBJ1-1, with unresolved D. With 0 bases removed from V and 0 bases from J, the gap between germline ends came to 11 bases. The CDR3 consists of 15 residues. The V gene's germline CDR1 is GTSNPN and CDR2 SVGIG (reference sequence). This CDR3 reads CAWSVRIAVNTEAFF. The DNA of the CDR3 is TGTGCCTGGAGTGTAAGGATAGCTGTGAACACTGAAGCTTTCTTT.

The chain recombines TRBV27 with TRBJ2-1; TRBD2 is a possible D gene (6 bases). V lost 7 bases and J lost 0, with 13 bases in between. The CDR3 runs to 15 residues. Germline loops: CDR1 MNHEY, CDR2 SMNVEV (reference sequence). Written as DNA, the CDR3 is TGTGCCAGCACCACCATGGGGGGCTCCTACAATGAGCAGTTCTTC. This codes for CASTTMGGSYNEQFF.

This rearrangement joins TRBV6-5 to TRBJ1-4; 10 nucleotides agree with TRBD1. This CDR3 is 14 amino acids long. Losses at the gene ends were 8 bases for V and 6 bases for J; bases not matched to a gene: 6. Germline V CDR1 and CDR2: MNHEY, SVGAGI. Here the CDR3 DNA reads TGTGCCAGCCTAACCGGGACAGGGGATGAAAAACTGTTTTTT. This codes for CASLTGTGDEKLFF.

This sequence joins TRBV5-1 and TRBJ1-5; tentative D call: TRBD1 (6 bases). This CDR3 comprises 14 residues. Trimming stripped 4 bases from V and 9 bases from J, with 17 bases between. In germline, CDR1 is SGHRS, CDR2 YFSETQ. The CDR3 bases are TGCGCCAGCAGCCCCGGGACACTCGAGGGGCCCCAGCATTTT. This sequence encodes CASSPGTLEGPQHF.

The genes are TRBV24-1 and TRBJ2-3, with TRBD1 matching 8 bases. The germline CDR1 and CDR2 sequences are KGHDR and SFDVKD. J was trimmed by 2 bases and V by 4 bases; bases with no gene match: 16. The CDR3 contains 19 residues. The DNA for the CDR3 is TGTGCCACCAGTGACCCCAAGGTCCGACAGGGGCCCTTCACAGATACGCAGTATTTT. Encoded protein: CATSDPKVRQGPFTDTQYF.